This TCR beta chain was identified during a study of T cells in Graves' hyperthyroidism and ophthalmopathy. The CDR3 extends over 15 amino acids. The germline CDR1 and CDR2 sequences are SEHNR and FQNEAQ (reference sequence). The V gene end was trimmed by 5 bases and the J gene end by 7 bases; junction bases not matched to a gene: 11. From RNA transcripts, TCR beta CDR3 regions were amplified. First-round RT-PCR of the TCR CDR3 relied on the HTBI primer set. TCRdb passed the multiplex PCR reads through MiXCR, listing each CDR3 protein once. The sample lists approximately 690,000 distinct CDR3 sequences; about 15% were seen once.

This TCR was sampled from a woman aged 45-59 years with Graves' ophthalmopathy. Source material: blood. The V gene is TRBV7-9, the J gene TRBJ2-7, with 10 positions matching TRBD2. The CDR3 is CASSESGRDLREQYF. Here the CDR3 DNA reads TGTGCCAGCAGCGAAAGCGGGAGGGATCTGAGAGAGCAGTACTTC.